What follows are 11 T cell receptor beta chains derived from one specimen sequenced in a study of shared clonotypes between healthy human individuals. CD8 cells classed as naive were CD45RO-negative and positively selected for CCR7, excluding terminally differentiated effector memory CD45RA+ cells. TCRdb's table, derived via immunoSEQ multiplex PCR, lists solely in-frame clones and lacks some. The sample includes hundreds of thousands of clones, over 90% of them seen just once. Material: naive CD8+ T cells sorted from blood. The receptor set was obtained from a man aged 25 to 40 in good health.

This clone appeared a single time. The CDR3 DNA reads TGTGCCAGCAGCCCAGGGCCCGGGACTAGCGGGAGGGCCTGGGAGACCCAGTACTTC. Its translation is CASSPGPGTSGRAWETQYF. The chain is built from TRBV7-9 and TRBJ2-5, with TRBD2 identical over 16 bases. The CDR3 has 19 amino acids. Trimming cost V 5 bases and J 5 bases; bases outside gene matches: 14. Germline V CDR1 and CDR2: SEHNR, FQNEAQ (reference sequence).

The chain recombines TRBV29-1 with TRBJ2-1, with TRBD2 matching over 12 bases. The germline V gene has CDR1 SQVTM and CDR2 ANQGSEA. After removal of 3 bases from V and 8 bases from J, the junction contained 5 bases not matched to a gene. This CDR3 has 14 amino acids. The CDR3 protein is CSVDGLAGRYEQFF. CDR3 bases: TGCAGCGTTGACGGACTAGCGGGGCGATATGAGCAGTTCTTC.

J is TRBJ1-5 and V is TRBV6-6; TRBD1 matches at 7 bases. J gave up 4 bases and V 6 bases, and 12 bases lay outside the gene matches. This CDR3 spans 16 amino acids. The V gene's germline CDR1 is MNHNY and CDR2 SVGAGI (reference sequence). In DNA form, the CDR3 reads TGTGCCAGCAGACTCGACAGGGTAGGCCAGAATCAGCCCCAGCATTTT. It encodes CASRLDRVGQNQPQHF.

V usage is TRBV6-6 and J usage is TRBJ2-7, with D unresolved. Between the trimmed V and J ends, which lost 0 bases and 5 bases, there was a span of 11 bases. The CDR3 loop spans 14 amino acids. CDR1 is MNHNY, CDR2 SVGAGI, per germline (reference sequence). DNA for the CDR3: TGTGCCAGCAGTTACTCGAACCAGGTCGACGAGCAGTACTTC. Translated, it gives CASSYSNQVDEQYF.

The chain recombines TRBV11-2 with TRBJ2-3; the D gene is possibly TRBD2 (6 bases). The germline V and J ends were trimmed by 5 bases and 5 bases, with 17 bases remaining between them. Germline V gene sequence: CDR1 SGHAT, CDR2 FQNNGV. CDR3 size: 15 residues. Written as DNA, the CDR3 is TGTGCCAGCAGCGCGCGCGGGGTATGGTTAGATACGCAGTATTTT. This encodes CASSARGVWLDTQYF. Looking up the rest from reference TRBV11-2 and TRBJ2-3 gives the full variable domain: EAGVAQSPRYKIIEKRQSVAFWCNPISGHATLYWYQQILGQGPKLLIQFQNNGVVDDSQLPKDRFSAERLKGVDSTLKIQPAKLEDSAVYLCASSARGVWLDTQYFGPGTRLTVL.

The chain uses TRBV9 and TRBJ2-4; D uncertain. The V end was cut by 3 bases, the J end by 1 base, with 8 bases between. From germline, CDR1 is SGDLS and CDR2 YYNGEE. CDR3 length: 14 residues. The CDR3 DNA follows: TGTGCCAGCAGCGCCGGGTTGGCCAAAAACATTCAGTACTTC. This sequence encodes CASSAGLAKNIQYF.

The chain employs TRBV12-5 and TRBJ2-1; 11 bases agree with TRBD2. V trimming: 3 bases; J trimming: 9 bases; junction bases outside the gene matches: 7. This CDR3 comprises 15 residues. The germline V gene encodes CDR1 LGHNT and CDR2 FRNRAP. The chain's CDR3 is CASGFSGRAQVEQFF. For the CDR3, the DNA is TGTGCTAGTGGTTTTAGCGGGAGGGCCCAAGTTGAGCAGTTCTTC.

V is TRBV2 and J is TRBJ2-7; 9 positions agree with TRBD2. J lost 2 bases, V lost 4 bases, and 15 bases had no gene match. Germline V gene lookup returns CDR1 SNHLY and CDR2 FYNNEI. The CDR3 has 18 amino acids. This CDR3 reads CASSVRAGGPSLTYEQYF. The CDR3 coding sequence is TGTGCCAGCAGTGTTCGCGCGGGAGGGCCTTCATTGACCTACGAGCAGTACTTC.

The table lists this clone with a count of one. V is TRBV5-5 and J is TRBJ1-5; possibly TRBD1 for D (5 bases). Deletions cut 4 bases from V and 5 bases from J, with 16 bases between. Germline V gene sequence: CDR1 SGHKS, CDR2 YYEKEE (reference sequence). The CDR3 runs 15 residues. The CDR3 is CASSVERGGDQPQHF. The CDR3 nucleotides read TGTGCCAGCAGCGTGGAGAGGGGAGGCGATCAGCCCCAGCATTTT.

The V call is TRBV27, the J call TRBJ1-1; D is uncertain. The CDR3 spans 14 residues. Germline V CDR1 and CDR2: MNHEY, SMNVEV (reference sequence). V was trimmed by 7 bases and J by 4 bases, leaving 16 bases between them. The CDR3 here is CASTPKAAVTEAFF. As DNA, the CDR3 is TGTGCCAGCACCCCCAAAGCGGCAGTCACTGAAGCTTTCTTT.

The chain joins TRBV25-1 to TRBJ2-1; weak D call: TRBD2 (5 bases). V lost 2 bases and J lost 9, with 23 bases in between. CDR3 size: 17 residues. Germline CDR1 and CDR2: MGHDK and SYGVNS. The CDR3 DNA reads TGTGCCAGCAGTGAAGGAAGGGAGCCGACCCATACGGGTGAGCAGTTCTTC. Encoded protein: CASSEGREPTHTGEQFF.